This is a list of T cell receptor beta chains from one sample in a study of blood T cell repertoires in COVID-19. Here immunoSEQ multiplex PCR was the method, and the copy in TCRdb shows in-frame clones only, minus some. The sample shows hundreds of thousands of clones, around 85% of them seen only once. Input material: PBMCs or T cells enriched from blood (not recorded which). The receptors were gathered from a woman between 45 and 60 years old with acute COVID-19. CDR3s include the opening cysteine and the closing phenylalanine or tryptophan. Each record gives: D gene, clone size, J gene, V gene, CDR3 DNA, CDR3 protein. D genes are given only for firm matches. Expanded clones get a size class; other rows say once, few or many, or leave the size out.

>-|-|TRBJ2-5|TRBV7-2
TGTGCCAGCAGCTTAGATGCCGGGACAAAAGAGACCCAGTACTTC
CASSLDAGTKETQYF
>-|-|TRBJ2-5|TRBV12-5
TGTGCTAGTGGCCGGGACACCATGTACCAAGAGACCCAGTACTTC
CASGRDTMYQETQYF
>-|-|TRBJ1-6|TRBV3-1/TRBV3-2
TGTGCCAGCACCCAGACGAGGGCTTGGAATTCACCCCTCCACTTT
CASTQTRAWNSPLHF
>-|once|TRBJ2-3|TRBV6-2/TRBV6-3
TGTGCCAGCAGTTACCAAGGACTCACAAGCACAGATACGCAGTATTTT
CASSYQGLTSTDTQYF
>-|-|TRBJ1-4|TRBV5-4
TGTGCCAGCAGCTCTAGCGGACAGAGAAATGAAAAACTGTTTTTT
CASSSSGQRNEKLFF
>-|-|TRBJ1-1|TRBV6-1
TGTGCCAGCAGTGAAGGACCCAGGAGGATTCTTCACACTGAAGCTTTCTTT
CASSEGPRRILHTEAFF
>-|-|TRBJ2-1|TRBV4-3
TGCGCCAGCAGCCAAGGCCAGACCTACAATGAGCAGTTCTTC
CASSQGQTYNEQFF
>-|-|TRBJ2-5|TRBV5-1
TGCGCCAGCAGCCTACAGGAACAAGAGACCCAGTACTTC
CASSLQEQETQYF
>TRBD2|-|TRBJ2-3|TRBV27
TGTGCCAGCGGACAGACTAGCGGGGTTGTAGATACGCAGTATTTT
CASGQTSGVVDTQYF
>-|-|TRBJ1-2|TRBV5-6
TGTGCCAGCAGCTTTTCCACGCAGGGTTCCTATGGCTACACCTTC
CASSFSTQGSYGYTF
>TRBD1|-|TRBJ2-6|TRBV7-9
TGTGCCAGCAGCCCAGGGGGCATAGGGGCCAACGTCCTGACTTTC
CASSPGGIGANVLTF
>-|-|TRBJ2-1|TRBV6-5
TGTGCCAGCAGTTACTTCTTTGGGGGCCAAAACAATGAGCAGTTCTTC
CASSYFFGGQNNEQFF
>-|-|TRBJ2-7|TRBV5-1
TGCGCCAGCAGCTTGGGGACACACACCTACGAGCAGTACTTC
CASSLGTHTYEQYF
>-|-|TRBJ2-3|TRBV19
TGTGCCAGTAGTCAGTTGGGGCTTCGCACAGATACGCAGTATTTT
CASSQLGLRTDTQYF
>-|once|TRBJ1-2|TRBV27
TGTGCCAGCAGGGATTACGGAAGGGGTGGCTACACCTTC
CASRDYGRGGYTF
>TRBD1|-|TRBJ1-6|TRBV30
TGTGCCTGGACCGGACAGGGGGATTCACCCCTCCACTTT
CAWTGQGDSPLHF
>TRBD1|-|TRBJ1-5|TRBV27
TGTGCCAGTCGGACAGGGTTGGGCAATCAGCCCCAGCATTTT
CASRTGLGNQPQHF
>TRBD1|-|TRBJ1-6|TRBV19
TGTGCCAGTAGTATAGCTTCGGGACAGCTAACTTCACCCCTCCACTTT
CASSIASGQLTSPLHF
>TRBD2|-|TRBJ2-5|TRBV3-1/TRBV3-2
TGTGCCAGCAGCCATGCTCTGCAAGCGGGGGTCAAAGAGACCCAGTACTTC
CASSHALQAGVKETQYF
>TRBD1|-|TRBJ1-1|TRBV7-9
TGTGCCAGCAGCTCCCCAAGGGGGGGACAGGGCACTGAAGCTTTCTTT
CASSSPRGGQGTEAFF
>-|once|TRBJ1-4|TRBV6-5
TGTGCCAGCAGGCAGACTAATGAAAAACTGTTTTTT
CASRQTNEKLFF
>TRBD2|-|TRBJ2-3|TRBV14
TGTGCCAGCAGCCAACCGGGACTAGGCAATTCAGATACGCAGTATTTT
CASSQPGLGNSDTQYF
>TRBD1|-|TRBJ2-3|TRBV24-1
TGTGCCACCAGTGACCCGGGACAGGGGACAGATACGCAGTATTTT
CATSDPGQGTDTQYF
>TRBD1|-|TRBJ1-5|TRBV2
TGTGCCAGCAGAGGACAGGGTGGTCAGCCCCAGCATTTT
CASRGQGGQPQHF
>-|-|TRBJ2-2|TRBV27
TGTGCCAGCAGCTCCCGGGACACCCTCCGAGGGGAGCTGTTTTTT
CASSSRDTLRGELFF
>TRBD2|-|TRBJ2-2|TRBV24-1
TGTGCCACCAGTCAACGGGGGGGCCCCGGGGAGCTGTTTTTT
CATSQRGGPGELFF
>-|-|TRBJ1-1|TRBV12-3/TRBV12-4
TGTGCCAGCAGTACCCCGGGGTACACTGAAGCTTTCTTT
CASSTPGYTEAFF
>TRBD2|-|TRBJ2-1|TRBV3-1/TRBV3-2
TGTGCCAGCAGCCAAGACAGGGTGCGGGGGGGCCCAAATGAGCAGTTCTTC
CASSQDRVRGGPNEQFF